A selection of T cell receptor beta chains follows, all from one sample in a study of cytomegalovirus exposure and HLA in healthy donors. Assay: immunoSEQ multiplex PCR; the TCRdb copy retains only in-frame clones and omits some. This table holds under 70,000 clones. The sequenced sample consisted of PBMCs. The source is a woman between 25 and 40 years old in good health and CMV-seropositive. The CDR3 runs from the conserved cysteine through the conserved F or W. The order of the fields is V gene, D gene, J gene, CDR3 DNA, CDR3 protein. The D gene is left open where the match is weak.

v_gene: TRBV30
d_gene: TRBD2
j_gene: TRBJ2-7
CDR3nt: TGTGCCTGGAGGGCGGGACTAGCGGGGGCCTACGAGCAGTACTTC
CDR3aa: CAWRAGLAGAYEQYF